This T cell receptor beta chain was sequenced for a study of cytomegalovirus exposure and HLA in healthy donors. Study at large: Early released data comprised about 85 million unique TCRs from HLA-typed donors.

Germline CDR1 LNHDA, CDR2 SQIVND (reference sequence). The length of the CDR3 is 13 residues. V was clipped by 5 bases and J by 7 bases, with 14 bases between them. Healthy bone marrow donors made up the donor group. The PCR was carried out with 60 Vbeta primers and 13 Jbeta primers. The repertoire was sequenced with immunoSEQ multiplex PCR; TCRdb's copy has only in-frame clones and lacks some. The data contain 130,000 to 150,000 clones, approximately 84% of them singletons. With regard to this clone: Antigen specificity is unknown.

General study findings and limits: Evidence from a later analysis indicated that most CMV-associated TCR beta chains looked HLA-restricted. In a later analysis, TCR beta V- and J-gene trimming showed a link to a missense DCLRE1C variant.

This clonotype was obtained from a woman aged 60-70 years in good health and CMV-seropositive. The sequenced material came from PBMCs. The chain joins TRBV19 to TRBJ2-5; TRBD1 is a possible D gene (6 bases). Here the CDR3 reads CASSADRLGTQYF. The CDR3 nucleotides are TGTGCCAGTAGTGCTGACAGGTTGGGGACCCAGTACTTC.